Each of the 27 T cell receptor beta chains below was sequenced from the same sample in a study of T cells in Graves' hyperthyroidism and ophthalmopathy. The CDR3 regions of TCR beta were amplified from RNA transcripts. The TCR CDR3 was amplified in a first-round RT-PCR using the HTBI primer set. Each CDR3 protein is one row after TCRdb ran MiXCR on the multiplex PCR reads. The table includes approximately 700,000 distinct CDR3 sequences, approximately 42% detected once. The sequencing input was peripheral blood or thyroid tissue (not recorded which). Receptor source: an adult man with Graves' disease, either hyperthyroidism or ophthalmopathy (not recorded which).

This clonotype was counted only a few times. CDR3 nucleotides: TGTGCCATCAGCTGGGGGACAGGGAGCAAATCTGAAGCTTTCTTT. It is translated as CAISWGTGSKSEAFF. The J gene is TRBJ1-1, the V gene TRBV10-3; 9 positions agree with TRBD1. The CDR3 consists of 15 residues. The germline V gene has CDR1 ENHRY and CDR2 SYGVKD. V shed 6 bases, J shed 6 bases, and the junction held 11 bases outside the gene matches.

The CDR3 DNA sequence: TGTGCCAGCAGCCCAGAAGGACAGGCGAGACCTTTGAACACTGAAGCTTTCTTT. Residues: CASSPEGQARPLNTEAFF. This chain links TRBV7-8 with TRBJ1-1; 7 nucleotides align to TRBD1. The CDR3 contains 18 residues. Germline trimming cut 5 bases from V and 0 bases from J; bases unmatched to any gene: 15. The V gene's germline CDR1 is SGHVS and CDR2 FQNEAQ.

In its sample, this clonotype was seen many times. The V call is TRBV6-5, the J call TRBJ2-5, with D unresolved. The germline gives CDR1 MNHEY, CDR2 SVGAGI. CDR3 size: 12 residues. V gave up 0 bases and J gave up 5 bases, with 4 bases separating them. The CDR3 reads CASSYSRETQYF. The CDR3 DNA follows: TGTGCCAGCAGTTACTCCCGGGAGACCCAGTACTTC.

In this sample, this clonotype turned up a few times. This chain connects TRBV20-1 to TRBJ1-1; D not certain. The V gene lost 7 bases and the J gene lost 1 base, with 13 bases spanning the gap. This CDR3 has 13 amino acids. Germline CDR1 is DFQATT and CDR2 is SNEGSKA (reference sequence). The CDR3 DNA reads as TGCAGTGTGAGACGGGAACGGAACACTGAAGCTTTCTTT. The encoded protein is CSVRRERNTEAFF.

This clonotype was observed a single time. V usage is TRBV29-1 and J usage is TRBJ1-1; D is uncertain. The CDR3 runs to 12 residues. Looked up from germline, CDR1 is SQVTM and CDR2 is ANQGSEA. CDR3 bases: TGCAGTGAAGACGGGAGGAACACTGAAGCTTTCTTT. Encoded protein: CSEDGRNTEAFF.

The CDR3 sequence is CASNKGGGREAFF. The CDR3 nucleotides are TGTGCCAGCAACAAAGGGGGGGGCCGTGAAGCTTTCTTT. This chain uses TRBV14 with TRBJ1-1, with a possible D match to TRBD1 (6 bases). The CDR3 sequence is 13 residues long. Germline CDR1 and CDR2: SGHDN and FVKESK. V was clipped by 7 bases and J by 7 bases, with 16 bases between them.

This clonotype was counted a few times. The rearrangement uses TRBV20-1 and TRBJ2-5; 8 bases match TRBD1. From germline, CDR1 is DFQATT and CDR2 SNEGSKA (reference sequence). V gave up 0 bases and J gave up 5 bases; unmatched junction bases: 11. The CDR3 extends over 16 amino acids. The CDR3 region is CSARDLGQGRTETQYF. CDR3 DNA sequence: TGCAGTGCTAGAGATCTTGGACAGGGACGAACCGAGACCCAGTACTTC.

Comments on this clonotype: A read error may produce the germline difference seen at one junction end. V is TRBV7-2 and J is TRBJ2-2; 8 positions match TRBD1. This CDR3 is 11 amino acids long. Germline V gives CDR1 SGHTA, CDR2 FQGNSA. CDR3 sequence (DNA): TGTGCCAGCAGCCTTACAGGGGGGCTGTTTTTT. This encodes CASSLTGGLFF. Full variable domain (remainder filled in from reference TRBV7-2 and TRBJ2-2): GAGVSQSPSNKVTEKGKDVELRCDPISGHTALYWYRQSLGQGLEFLIYFQGNSAPDKSGLPSDRFSAERTGGSVSTLTIQRTQQEDSAVYLCASSLTGGLFFGEGSRLTVL.

This clonotype was counted ten times or more. This chain connects TRBV7-9 to TRBJ2-7; D perhaps matches TRBD2 (6 bases). From germline, CDR1 is SEHNR and CDR2 FQNEAQ (reference sequence). The CDR3 contains 11 residues. V dropped 6 bases and J dropped 4 bases, with 7 bases sitting between them. This chain's CDR3 is CASREGYEQYF. The CDR3 bases are TGTGCCAGCAGGGAGGGGTACGAGCAGTACTTC.

A few counts support this clonotype. The rearrangement links TRBV5-1 to TRBJ2-7; 14 positions match TRBD2. The CDR3 consists of 17 residues. Germline CDR1 reads SGHRS; CDR2 reads YFSETQ. V was pared by 4 bases and J by 0 bases, with 6 bases of the junction left unmatched. The CDR3 here is CASSITGTSGSSYEQYF. Written as DNA, the CDR3 is TGCGCCAGCAGCATCACCGGGACTAGCGGGAGCTCCTACGAGCAGTACTTC.

This clonotype showed up many times. CDR3: CAVRGLDEKLFF. Written as DNA, the CDR3 is TGTGCCGTCCGGGGGCTGGATGAAAAACTGTTTTTT. V and J are TRBV7-9 and TRBJ1-4; D may be TRBD1 (6 bases). The V end was cut by 11 bases, the J end by 6 bases, with 13 bases between. The V gene's germline CDR1 is SEHNR and CDR2 FQNEAQ (reference sequence). The CDR3 length is 12 residues.

Here the CDR3 DNA reads TGCAGCGTCTCAGACGGGACAGCTATGAACACTGAAGCTTTCTTT. Encoded protein: CSVSDGTAMNTEAFF. This chain links TRBV20-1 with TRBJ1-1; TRBD1 aligns across 7 bases. Germline V gene lookup returns CDR1 DFQATT and CDR2 SNEGSKA (reference sequence). The CDR3 extends over 15 amino acids.

The rearrangement links TRBV7-8 to TRBJ2-7, with TRBD2 matching over 11 bases. The V gene end was trimmed by 5 bases and the J gene end by 3 bases; junction bases not matched to a gene: 6. Germline V CDR1 and CDR2: SGHVS, FQNEAQ. CDR3 length: 15 residues. The DNA for the CDR3 is TGTGCCAGCAGCGGCACCGGGACTAGCGGCTACGAGCAGTACTTC. Its protein is CASSGTGTSGYEQYF. Variable domain in full (rest from reference TRBV7-8 and TRBJ2-7): GAGVSQSPRYKVAKRGQDVALRCDPISGHVSLFWYQQALGQGPEFLTYFQNEAQLDKSGLPSDRFFAERPEGSVSTLKIQRTQQEDSAVYLCASSGTGTSGYEQYFGPGTRLTVT.

This clonotype was found many times. The V call is TRBV29-1, the J call TRBJ2-7; 8 bases align to TRBD1. Trimming took 0 bases from V and 6 from J; bases not matched to a gene: 7. The CDR3 sequence is 14 residues long. Germline loops: CDR1 SQVTM, CDR2 ANQGSEA. CDR3 in amino acids: CSVEDQDRGREQYF. CDR3 in DNA: TGCAGCGTTGAAGACCAAGACAGGGGCCGCGAGCAGTACTTC.

The chain uses TRBV12-3 or TRBV12-4 and TRBJ1-6; D is unresolved. There are 13 residues in the CDR3. With 3 bases removed from V and 7 bases from J, the gap between germline ends came to 7 bases. CDR3 amino acids: CASSFHGNSPLHF. CDR3 bases: TGTGCCAGCAGTTTTCATGGGAATTCACCCCTCCACTTT.

The V and J genes are TRBV9 and TRBJ1-3, with D uncertain. The CDR3 contains 16 residues. The V gene lost 0 bases and the J gene lost 2 bases, with 12 bases spanning the gap. The germline V gene has CDR1 SGDLS and CDR2 YYNGEE. CDR3 in amino acids: CASSVVGGSAGNTIYF. CDR3 bases: TGTGCCAGCAGCGTAGTCGGAGGGAGTGCTGGAAACACCATATATTTT.

This clonotype has at least ten counts. The rearrangement joins TRBV7-9 to TRBJ1-1, with 7 bases lining up with TRBD1. The CDR3 has 13 residues. Germline loops: CDR1 SEHNR, CDR2 FQNEAQ (reference sequence). Trimming at V came to 0 bases and at J to 9 bases, leaving 4 bases not matched to a gene. The CDR3 region has the DNA TGTGCCAGCAGCTTAGCGCAGGGGGGCAAAGCTTTCTTT. It translates to CASSLAQGGKAFF.

This clonotype was seen many times. CDR3 sequence reads: CAISGDTGYGYTF. The CDR3 DNA follows: TGTGCCATCAGTGGAGACACAGGTTATGGCTACACCTTC. The rearrangement joins TRBV10-3 to TRBJ1-2, with D possibly matching TRBD1 (5 bases). CDR1 is ENHRY, CDR2 SYGVKD, per germline. This CDR3 contains 13 residues. V was cut by 4 bases and J by 5 bases, with 11 bases left in between.

The chain combines TRBV10-3 with TRBJ1-3, with D tentatively TRBD1 (6 bases). The V and J ends lost 6 bases and 0 bases respectively, with 9 bases between them. Germline V CDR1 and CDR2: ENHRY, SYGVKD. This CDR3 has 14 residues. The CDR3: CAIRDSLSGNTIYF. CDR3 nucleotide sequence: TGTGCCATCAGGGACAGTCTCTCTGGAAACACCATATATTTT.

The rearrangement uses TRBV9 and TRBJ1-1; D is possibly TRBD1 (5 bases). Looked up from germline, CDR1 is SGDLS and CDR2 is YYNGEE. CDR3 length: 15 amino acids. With 1 base removed from V and 0 bases from J, the gap between germline ends came to 10 bases. The CDR3 coding sequence is TGTGCCAGCAGCGTATCTGGGGGGTTGAACACTGAAGCTTTCTTT. This gives the protein CASSVSGGLNTEAFF.

This clonotype showed up many times. V usage is TRBV19 and J usage is TRBJ1-6, with TRBD1 as a possible D gene (5 bases). Germline loops: CDR1 LNHDA, CDR2 SQIVND (reference sequence). Trimming removed 8 bases at V and 7 bases at J, with 15 bases between. There are 14 residues in the CDR3. The CDR3 loop reads CASGSGVGNSPLHF. CDR3 DNA: TGTGCCAGTGGGTCGGGGGTCGGCAATTCACCCCTCCACTTT.

This clonotype was seen more than once but under ten times. The V gene is TRBV12-3 or TRBV12-4, the J gene TRBJ1-1; possible D gene TRBD1, 5 bases. The V end lost 8 bases, the J end lost 1 base, and 17 bases lay between the germline ends. The CDR3 loop spans 15 amino acids. CDR3 DNA: TGTGCCAGCTCCCTTCGGGGGGACGCGAACACTGAAGCTTTCTTT. This translates into CASSLRGDANTEAFF.

The chain employs TRBV20-1 and TRBJ1-1; D gene ambiguous. Trimming pared 1 base from V and 1 base from J, leaving 7 bases between. CDR3 length equals 13 residues. Germline CDR1 and CDR2: DFQATT and SNEGSKA (reference sequence). CDR3 sequence reads: CSARVGRNTEAFF. The DNA for the CDR3 is TGCAGTGCTAGAGTGGGTCGGAACACTGAAGCTTTCTTT.

This clonotype was counted a few times. The rearrangement joins TRBV11-2 to TRBJ1-5; D gene unclear. Germline loops: CDR1 SGHAT, CDR2 FQNNGV. Trimming took off 5 bases at V and 7 bases at J, with 12 bases between the two ends. The CDR3 is 13 amino acids. CDR3: CASSRDSKQPQHF. For the CDR3, the DNA is TGTGCCAGCAGCCGTGACTCTAAACAGCCCCAGCATTTT.

The chain uses TRBV25-1 and TRBJ1-6; D is unclear. The CDR3 loop spans 12 amino acids. Germline-derived CDR1 and CDR2 are MGHDK and SYGVNS. The V and J ends lost 8 bases and 8 bases respectively, with 10 bases between them. The CDR3: CASGSADSPLHF. CDR3 DNA sequence: TGTGCCAGCGGGTCGGCGGATTCACCCCTCCACTTT. Full variable domain (rest looked up from reference TRBV25-1 and TRBJ1-6): EADIYQTPRYLVIGTGKKITLECSQTMGHDKMYWYQQDPGMELHLIHYSYGVNSTEKGDLSSESTVSRIRTEHFPLTLESARPSHTSQYLCASGSADSPLHFGNGTRLTVT.

The sample holds a few counts of this clonotype. This chain uses TRBV5-1 with TRBJ1-4, with D possibly being TRBD1 (6 bases). V lost 0 bases, J lost 7 bases, and 13 bases lay in between. The germline V gene encodes CDR1 SGHRS and CDR2 YFSETQ. The CDR3 contains 15 residues. CDR3 in DNA: TGCGCCAGCAGCTTGGAGGCCAGGGGAAGTGAAAAACTGTTTTTT. Its protein is CASSLEARGSEKLFF.

This clonotype was counted between two and nine times. The rearrangement uses TRBV25-1 and TRBJ2-5; 7 bases line up with TRBD1. The CDR3 length is 14 residues. Trimming removed 5 bases from V and 1 base from J; junction bases left unmatched: 4. CDR1 is MGHDK and CDR2 is SYGVNS in the germline V gene. The CDR3, as DNA: TGTGCCAGCAGTTTATGGGACAGCCAAGAGACCCAGTACTTC. Protein: CASSLWDSQETQYF.